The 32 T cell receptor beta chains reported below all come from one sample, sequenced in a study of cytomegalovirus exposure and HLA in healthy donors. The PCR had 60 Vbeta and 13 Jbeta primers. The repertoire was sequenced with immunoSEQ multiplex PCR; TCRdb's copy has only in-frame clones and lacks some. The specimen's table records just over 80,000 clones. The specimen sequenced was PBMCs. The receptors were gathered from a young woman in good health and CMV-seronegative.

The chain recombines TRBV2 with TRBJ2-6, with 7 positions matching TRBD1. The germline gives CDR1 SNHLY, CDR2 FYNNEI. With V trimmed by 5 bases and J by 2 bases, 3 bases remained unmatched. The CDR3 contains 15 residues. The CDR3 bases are TGTGCCAGCAGTCAAGACAGGGCTGGGGCCAACGTCCTGACTTTC. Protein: CASSQDRAGANVLTF.

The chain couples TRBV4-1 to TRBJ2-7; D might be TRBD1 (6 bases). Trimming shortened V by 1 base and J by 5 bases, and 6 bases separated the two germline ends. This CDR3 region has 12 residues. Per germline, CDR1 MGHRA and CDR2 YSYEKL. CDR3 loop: CASSQGGHEQYF. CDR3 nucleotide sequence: TGCGCCAGCAGCCAAGGGGGGCACGAGCAGTACTTC.

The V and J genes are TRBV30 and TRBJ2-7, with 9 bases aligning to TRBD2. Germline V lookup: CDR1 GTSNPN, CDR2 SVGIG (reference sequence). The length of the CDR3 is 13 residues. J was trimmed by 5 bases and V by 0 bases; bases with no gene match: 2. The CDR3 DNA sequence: TGTGCCTGGAGTGTCATAGCGGGAGACGAGCAGTACTTC. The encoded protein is CAWSVIAGDEQYF.

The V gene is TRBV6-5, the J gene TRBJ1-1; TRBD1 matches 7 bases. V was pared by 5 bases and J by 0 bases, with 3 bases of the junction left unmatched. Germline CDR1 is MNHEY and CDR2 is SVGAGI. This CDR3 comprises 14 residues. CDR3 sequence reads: CASSLDRLNTEAFF. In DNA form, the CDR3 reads TGTGCCAGCAGTCTGGACAGGCTGAACACTGAAGCTTTCTTT.

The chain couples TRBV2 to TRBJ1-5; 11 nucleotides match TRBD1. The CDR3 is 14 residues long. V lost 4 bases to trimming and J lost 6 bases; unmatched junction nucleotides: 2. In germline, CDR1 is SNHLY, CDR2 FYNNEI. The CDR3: CASSAGTGGQPQHF. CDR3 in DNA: TGTGCCAGCAGTGCTGGGACAGGGGGTCAGCCCCAGCATTTT.

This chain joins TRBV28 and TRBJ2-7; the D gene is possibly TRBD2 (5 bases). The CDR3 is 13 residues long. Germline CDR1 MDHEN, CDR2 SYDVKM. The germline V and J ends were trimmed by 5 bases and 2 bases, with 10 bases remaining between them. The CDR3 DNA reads TGTGCCAGCAGTCCGAGGGTCCCCTACGAGCAGTACTTC. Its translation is CASSPRVPYEQYF.

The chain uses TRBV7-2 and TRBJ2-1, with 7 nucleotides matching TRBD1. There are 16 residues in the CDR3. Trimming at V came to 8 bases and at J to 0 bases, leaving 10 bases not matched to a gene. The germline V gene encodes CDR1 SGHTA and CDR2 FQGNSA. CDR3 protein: CASERDRSSSYNEQFF. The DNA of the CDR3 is TGTGCCAGCGAGAGGGACAGATCTAGCTCCTACAATGAGCAGTTCTTC.

CDR3: CASSLDLRTDTQYF. The CDR3 DNA follows: TGTGCCAGCAGTTTAGACTTGAGGACAGATACGCAGTATTTT. The V gene is TRBV28, the J gene TRBJ2-3, with D unresolved. Trimming took off 2 bases at V and 3 bases at J, with 9 bases between the two ends. Germline V lookup: CDR1 MDHEN, CDR2 SYDVKM. The CDR3 consists of 14 residues.

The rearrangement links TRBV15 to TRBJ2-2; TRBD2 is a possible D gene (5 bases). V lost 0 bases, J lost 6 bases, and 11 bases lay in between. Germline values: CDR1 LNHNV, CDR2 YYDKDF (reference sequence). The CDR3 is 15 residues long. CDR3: CATSRDRLRAGELFF. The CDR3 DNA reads TGTGCCACCAGCAGAGACAGGCTGAGGGCCGGGGAGCTGTTTTTT.

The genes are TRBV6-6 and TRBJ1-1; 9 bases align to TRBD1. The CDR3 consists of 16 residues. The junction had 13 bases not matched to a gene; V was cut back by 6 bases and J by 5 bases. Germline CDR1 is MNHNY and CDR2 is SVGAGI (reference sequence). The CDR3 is CASRTGQGGRGTEAFF. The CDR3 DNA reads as TGTGCCAGCAGAACGGGACAGGGAGGCAGGGGAACTGAAGCTTTCTTT.

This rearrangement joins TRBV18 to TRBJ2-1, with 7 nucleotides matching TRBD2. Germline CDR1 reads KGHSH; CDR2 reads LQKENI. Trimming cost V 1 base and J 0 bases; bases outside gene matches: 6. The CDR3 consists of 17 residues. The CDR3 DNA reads TGTGCCAGCTCACCACGGAAGGGAGGGAGCTCCTACAATGAGCAGTTCTTC. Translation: CASSPRKGGSSYNEQFF.

The CDR3 loop is CASSRGQGAYNEQFF. The CDR3 region has the DNA TGTGCCAGCAGCAGGGGACAGGGCGCCTACAATGAGCAGTTCTTC. The V gene is TRBV7-2, the J gene TRBJ2-1; 9 bases match TRBD1. Trimming cost V 5 bases and J 2 bases; bases outside gene matches: 4. CDR3 length: 15 residues. Germline values: CDR1 SGHTA, CDR2 FQGNSA.

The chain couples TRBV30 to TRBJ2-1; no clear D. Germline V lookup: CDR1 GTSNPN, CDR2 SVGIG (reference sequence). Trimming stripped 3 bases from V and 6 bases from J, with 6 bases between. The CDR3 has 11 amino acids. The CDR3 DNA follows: TGTGCCTGGAGGACGGGCAATGAGCAGTTCTTC. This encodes CAWRTGNEQFF.

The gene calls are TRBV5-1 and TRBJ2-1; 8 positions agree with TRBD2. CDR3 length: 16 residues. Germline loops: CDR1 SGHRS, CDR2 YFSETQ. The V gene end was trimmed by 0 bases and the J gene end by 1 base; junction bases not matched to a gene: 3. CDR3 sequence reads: CASSLEASGSYNEQFF. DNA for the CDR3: TGCGCCAGCAGCTTGGAGGCTAGCGGGTCCTACAATGAGCAGTTCTTC.

As DNA, the CDR3 is TGTGCCAGCAGCTGGACAGGAGGGGGCACTGAAGCTTTCTTT. Protein: CASSWTGGGTEAFF. The chain uses TRBV7-2 and TRBJ1-1; 7 bases fit TRBD1. Trimming at V came to 4 bases and at J to 4 bases, leaving 6 bases not matched to a gene. Looked up from germline, CDR1 is SGHTA and CDR2 is FQGNSA. The CDR3 loop spans 14 amino acids.

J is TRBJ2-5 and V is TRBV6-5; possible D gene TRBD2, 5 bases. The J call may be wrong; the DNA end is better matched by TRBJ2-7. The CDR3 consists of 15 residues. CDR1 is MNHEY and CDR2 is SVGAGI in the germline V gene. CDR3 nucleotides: TGTGCCAGCAGTCCCCTCCCAAGCGGTTACTACGAGCAGTACTTC. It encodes CASSPLPSGYYEQYF.

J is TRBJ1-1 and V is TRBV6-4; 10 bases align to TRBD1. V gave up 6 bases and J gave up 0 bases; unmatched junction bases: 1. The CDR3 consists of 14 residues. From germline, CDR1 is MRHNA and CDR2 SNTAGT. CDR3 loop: CASRGQGVNTEAFF. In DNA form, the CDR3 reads TGTGCCAGCAGAGGACAGGGGGTGAACACTGAAGCTTTCTTT.

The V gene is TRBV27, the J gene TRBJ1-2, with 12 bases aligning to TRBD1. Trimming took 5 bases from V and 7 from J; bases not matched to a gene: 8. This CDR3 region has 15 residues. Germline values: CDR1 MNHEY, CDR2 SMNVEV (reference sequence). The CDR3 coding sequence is TGTGCCAGCAGTCCCCGGGGACAGGGGGCGATTGGCTACACCTTC. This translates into CASSPRGQGAIGYTF.

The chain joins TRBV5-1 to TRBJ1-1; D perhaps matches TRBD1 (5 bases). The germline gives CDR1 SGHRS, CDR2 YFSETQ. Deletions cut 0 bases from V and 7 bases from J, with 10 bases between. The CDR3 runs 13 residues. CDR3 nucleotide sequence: TGCGCCAGCAGCTTGGGCCCAACAGGTGAAGCTTTCTTT. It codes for CASSLGPTGEAFF.

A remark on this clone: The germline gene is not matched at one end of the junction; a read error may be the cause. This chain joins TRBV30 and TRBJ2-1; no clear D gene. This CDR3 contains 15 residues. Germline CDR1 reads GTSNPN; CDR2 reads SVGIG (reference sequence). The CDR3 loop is CAWSVENSSDNEQFF. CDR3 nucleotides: TGTGCCTGGAGTGTAGAGAATAGCTCCGACAATGAGCAGTTCTTC.

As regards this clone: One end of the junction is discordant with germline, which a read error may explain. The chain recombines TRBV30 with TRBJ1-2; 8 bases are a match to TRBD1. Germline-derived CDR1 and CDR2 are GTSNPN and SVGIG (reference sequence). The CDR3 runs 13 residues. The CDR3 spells CAWTSRVQGAIYF. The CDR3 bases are TGTGCCTGGACCTCACGGGTCCAGGGGGCGATCTACTTC.

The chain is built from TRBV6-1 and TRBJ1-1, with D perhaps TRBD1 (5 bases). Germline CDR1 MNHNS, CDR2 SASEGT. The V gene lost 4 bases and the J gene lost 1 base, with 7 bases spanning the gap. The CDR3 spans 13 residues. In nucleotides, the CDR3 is TGTGCCAGCAGTGTTACAGGGAACACTGAAGCTTTCTTT. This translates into CASSVTGNTEAFF.

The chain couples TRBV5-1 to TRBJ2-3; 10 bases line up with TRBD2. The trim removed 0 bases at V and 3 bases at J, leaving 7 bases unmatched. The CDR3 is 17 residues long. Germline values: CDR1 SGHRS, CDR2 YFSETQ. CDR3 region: CASSLVASGSGTDTQYF. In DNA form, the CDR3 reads TGCGCCAGCAGCTTGGTTGCTAGCGGGAGTGGTACAGATACGCAGTATTTT.

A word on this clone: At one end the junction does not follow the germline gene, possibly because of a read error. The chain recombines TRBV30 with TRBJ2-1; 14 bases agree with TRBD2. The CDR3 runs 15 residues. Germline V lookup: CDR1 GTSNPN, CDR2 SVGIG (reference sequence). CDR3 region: CAGSATSGRAREQFF. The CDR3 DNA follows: TGTGCCGGGAGTGCGACTAGCGGGAGGGCCCGTGAGCAGTTCTTC.

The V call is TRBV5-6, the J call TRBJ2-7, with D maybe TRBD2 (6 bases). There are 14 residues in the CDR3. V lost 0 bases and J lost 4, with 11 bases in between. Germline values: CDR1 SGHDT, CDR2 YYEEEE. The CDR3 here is CASSLVGRKYEQYF. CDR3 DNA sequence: TGTGCCAGCAGCTTGGTAGGGAGGAAGTACGAGCAGTACTTC.

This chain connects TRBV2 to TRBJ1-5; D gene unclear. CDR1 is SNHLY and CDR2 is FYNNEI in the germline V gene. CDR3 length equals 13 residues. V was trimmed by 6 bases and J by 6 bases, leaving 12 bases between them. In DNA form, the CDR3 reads TGTGCCAGCAGGGGTAGGGAGGTTCAGCCCCAGCATTTT. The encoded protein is CASRGREVQPQHF.

CDR3 nucleotide sequence: TGCGCCAGCAGCCCCCGGACTAGCGGGGTAAGCACAGATACGCAGTATTTT. Protein: CASSPRTSGVSTDTQYF. This chain uses TRBV5-1 with TRBJ2-3; 12 nucleotides agree with TRBD2. V lost 4 bases to trimming and J lost 0 bases; unmatched junction nucleotides: 6. There are 17 residues in the CDR3. Germline-derived CDR1 and CDR2 are SGHRS and YFSETQ.

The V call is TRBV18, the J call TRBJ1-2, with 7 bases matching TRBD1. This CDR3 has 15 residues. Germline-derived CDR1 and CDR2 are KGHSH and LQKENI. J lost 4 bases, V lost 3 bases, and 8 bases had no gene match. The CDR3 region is CASSPSQGGTYGYTF. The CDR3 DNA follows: TGTGCCAGCTCACCTTCTCAGGGGGGAACCTATGGCTACACCTTC.

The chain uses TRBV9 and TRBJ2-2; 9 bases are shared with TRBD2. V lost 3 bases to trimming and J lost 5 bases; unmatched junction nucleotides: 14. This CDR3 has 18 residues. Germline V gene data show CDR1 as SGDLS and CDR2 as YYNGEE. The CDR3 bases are TGTGCCAGCAGCGGCCCGGGGGATAGCGGGAGTGGTACCGGGGAGCTGTTTTTT. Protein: CASSGPGDSGSGTGELFF. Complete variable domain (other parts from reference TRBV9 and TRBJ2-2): DSGVTQTPKHLITATGQRVTLRCSPRSGDLSVYWYQQSLDQGLQFLIQYYNGEERAKGNILERFSAQQFPDLHSELNLSSLELGDSALYFCASSGPGDSGSGTGELFFGEGSRLTVL.

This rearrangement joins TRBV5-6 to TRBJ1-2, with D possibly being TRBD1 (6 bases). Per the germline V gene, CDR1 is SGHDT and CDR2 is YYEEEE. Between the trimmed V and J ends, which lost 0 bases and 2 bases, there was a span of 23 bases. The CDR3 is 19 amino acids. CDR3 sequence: CASSLGLDRRRTVNYGYTF. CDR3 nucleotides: TGTGCCAGCAGCTTGGGGTTAGACAGGAGGAGGACGGTGAACTATGGCTACACCTTC.

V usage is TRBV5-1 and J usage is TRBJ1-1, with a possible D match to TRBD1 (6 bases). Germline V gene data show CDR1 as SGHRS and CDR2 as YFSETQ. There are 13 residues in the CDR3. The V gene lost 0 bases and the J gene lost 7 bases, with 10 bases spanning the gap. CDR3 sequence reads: CASSLASGVEAFF. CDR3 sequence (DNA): TGCGCCAGCAGCTTGGCCTCAGGGGTTGAAGCTTTCTTT.

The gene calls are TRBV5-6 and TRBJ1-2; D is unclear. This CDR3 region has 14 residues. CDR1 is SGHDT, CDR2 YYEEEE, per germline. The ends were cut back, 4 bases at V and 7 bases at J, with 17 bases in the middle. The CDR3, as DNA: TGTGCCAGCAGCCCCGGGTCGGGTAAGTTTGGCTACACCTTC. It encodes CASSPGSGKFGYTF.